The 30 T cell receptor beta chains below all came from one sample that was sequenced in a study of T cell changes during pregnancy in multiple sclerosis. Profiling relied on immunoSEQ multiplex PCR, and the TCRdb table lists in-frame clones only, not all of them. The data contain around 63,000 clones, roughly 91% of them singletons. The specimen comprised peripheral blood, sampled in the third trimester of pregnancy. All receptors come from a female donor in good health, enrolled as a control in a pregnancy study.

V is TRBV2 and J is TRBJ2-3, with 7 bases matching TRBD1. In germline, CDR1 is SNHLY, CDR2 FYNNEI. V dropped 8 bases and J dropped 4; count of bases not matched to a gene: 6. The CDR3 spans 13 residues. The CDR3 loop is CASRRQGSDTQYF. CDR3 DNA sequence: TGTGCCAGCCGGCGACAGGGTTCAGATACGCAGTATTTT.

The CDR3 reads CASRLQGAAYEQYF. DNA for the CDR3: TGTGCCAGCAGACTACAGGGGGCTGCGTACGAGCAGTACTTC. The rearrangement uses TRBV6-1 and TRBJ2-7, with 9 bases lining up with TRBD1. CDR1 is MNHNS, CDR2 SASEGT, per germline. This CDR3 has 14 residues. The J segment lost 4 bases and the V segment lost 6 bases, leaving 7 bases of the junction unmatched.

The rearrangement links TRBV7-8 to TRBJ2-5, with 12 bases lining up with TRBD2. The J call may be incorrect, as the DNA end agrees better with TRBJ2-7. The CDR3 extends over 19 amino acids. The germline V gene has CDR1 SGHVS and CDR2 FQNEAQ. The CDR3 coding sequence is TGTGCCAGCAGCTTCCCGAGACTAGCGGGAGCGGGGGACGTCTACGAGCAGTACTTC. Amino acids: CASSFPRLAGAGDVYEQYF.

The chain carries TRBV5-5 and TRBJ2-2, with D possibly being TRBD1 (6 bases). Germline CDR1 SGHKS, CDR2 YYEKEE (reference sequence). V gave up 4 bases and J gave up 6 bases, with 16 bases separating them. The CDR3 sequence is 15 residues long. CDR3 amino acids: CASSPLGQGSGELFF. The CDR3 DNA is TGTGCCAGCAGCCCCCTCGGGCAGGGGTCCGGGGAGCTGTTTTTT.

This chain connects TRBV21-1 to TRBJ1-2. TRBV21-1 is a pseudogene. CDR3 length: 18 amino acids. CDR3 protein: CAGRRRGAERTANYGYTF. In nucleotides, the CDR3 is TGTGCCGGACGGCGTCGGGGGGCCGAAAGGACAGCTAACTATGGCTACACCTTC.

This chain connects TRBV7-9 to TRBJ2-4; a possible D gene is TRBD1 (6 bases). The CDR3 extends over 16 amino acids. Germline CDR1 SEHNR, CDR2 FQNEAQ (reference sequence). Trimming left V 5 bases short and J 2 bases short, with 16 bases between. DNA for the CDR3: TGTGCCAGCAGCCAGAGGCAGGGGAAAACCAAAAACATTCAGTACTTC. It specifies CASSQRQGKTKNIQYF.

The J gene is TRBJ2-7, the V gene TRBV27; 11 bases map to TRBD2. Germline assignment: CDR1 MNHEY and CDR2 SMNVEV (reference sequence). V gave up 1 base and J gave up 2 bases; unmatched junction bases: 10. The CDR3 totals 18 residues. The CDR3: CASSLLGGTSGGAYEQYF. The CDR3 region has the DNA TGTGCCAGCAGTTTATTAGGGGGGACTAGCGGAGGGGCCTACGAGCAGTACTTC.

The CDR3, as DNA: TGTGCCAGCAGCGTAGCCTCCTCTGGGGCCAACGTCCTGACTTTC. It yields the protein CASSVASSGANVLTF. This chain joins TRBV9 and TRBJ2-6, with D unclear. There are 15 residues in the CDR3. Between the trimmed V and J ends, which lost 0 bases and 0 bases, there was a span of 4 bases. Germline V CDR1 and CDR2: SGDLS, YYNGEE.

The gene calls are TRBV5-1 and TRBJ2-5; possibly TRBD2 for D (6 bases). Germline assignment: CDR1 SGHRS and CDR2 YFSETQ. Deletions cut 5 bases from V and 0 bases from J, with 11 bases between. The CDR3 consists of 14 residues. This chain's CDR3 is CASRPREYQETQYF. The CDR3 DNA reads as TGCGCCAGCAGACCTCGGGAGTACCAAGAGACCCAGTACTTC.

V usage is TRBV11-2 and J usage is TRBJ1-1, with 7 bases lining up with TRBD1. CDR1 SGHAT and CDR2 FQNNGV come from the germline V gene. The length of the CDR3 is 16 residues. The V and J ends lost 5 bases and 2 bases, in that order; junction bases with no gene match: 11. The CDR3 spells CASSPPYIGGNTEAFF. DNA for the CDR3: TGTGCCAGCAGCCCTCCTTATATAGGGGGCAACACTGAAGCTTTCTTT.

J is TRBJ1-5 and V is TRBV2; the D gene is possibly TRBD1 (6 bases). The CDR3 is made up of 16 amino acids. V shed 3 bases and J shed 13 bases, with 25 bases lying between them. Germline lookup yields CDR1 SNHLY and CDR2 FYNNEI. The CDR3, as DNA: TGTGCCAGCAGTGATGGGTTGGGCAGGGGTAGGTGGGGTCAGCATTTT. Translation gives CASSDGLGRGRWGQHF.

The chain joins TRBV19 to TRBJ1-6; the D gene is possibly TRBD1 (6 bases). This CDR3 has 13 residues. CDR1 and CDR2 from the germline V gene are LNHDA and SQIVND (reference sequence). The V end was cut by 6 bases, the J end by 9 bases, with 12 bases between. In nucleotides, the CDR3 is TGTGCCAGTAGCACGGACAGTATTTCACCCCTCCACTTT. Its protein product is CASSTDSISPLHF.

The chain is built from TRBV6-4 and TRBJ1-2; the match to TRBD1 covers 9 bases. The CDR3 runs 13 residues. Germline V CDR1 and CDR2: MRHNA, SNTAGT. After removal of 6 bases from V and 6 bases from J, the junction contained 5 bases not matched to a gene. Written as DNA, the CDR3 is TGTGCCAGCAGGGATGGACAGGGGAATGGCTACACCTTC. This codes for CASRDGQGNGYTF.

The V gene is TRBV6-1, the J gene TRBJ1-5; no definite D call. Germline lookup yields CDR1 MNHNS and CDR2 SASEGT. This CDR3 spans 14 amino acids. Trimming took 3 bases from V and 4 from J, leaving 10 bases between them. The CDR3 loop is CASSDREGNQPQHF. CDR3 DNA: TGTGCCAGCAGTGATCGGGAGGGAAATCAGCCCCAGCATTTT.

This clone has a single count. The CDR3 nucleotides are TGCAGTGCCCCCGTCAGGGAAAAACTGTTTTTT. Its protein is CSAPVREKLFF. This chain uses TRBV20-1 with TRBJ1-4; D is unclear. Germline V gene data show CDR1 as DFQATT and CDR2 as SNEGSKA (reference sequence). The CDR3 totals 11 residues. V was trimmed by 6 bases and J by 8 bases, leaving 10 bases between them.

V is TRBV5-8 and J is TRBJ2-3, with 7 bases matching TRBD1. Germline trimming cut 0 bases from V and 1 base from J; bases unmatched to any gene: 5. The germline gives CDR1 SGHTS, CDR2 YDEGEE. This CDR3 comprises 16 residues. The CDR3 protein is CASSLDRGVGTDTQYF. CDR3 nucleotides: TGTGCCAGCAGCTTGGACAGGGGAGTTGGCACAGATACGCAGTATTTT.

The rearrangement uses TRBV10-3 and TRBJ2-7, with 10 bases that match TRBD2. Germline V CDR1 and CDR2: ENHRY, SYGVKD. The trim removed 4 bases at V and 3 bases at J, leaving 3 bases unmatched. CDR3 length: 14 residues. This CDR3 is CAISASGGFYEQYF. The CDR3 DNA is TGTGCCATCAGTGCTAGCGGGGGTTTCTACGAGCAGTACTTC.

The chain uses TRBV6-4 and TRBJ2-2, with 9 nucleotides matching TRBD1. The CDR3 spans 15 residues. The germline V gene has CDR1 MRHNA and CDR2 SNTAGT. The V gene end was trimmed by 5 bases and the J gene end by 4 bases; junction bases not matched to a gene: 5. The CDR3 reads CASSPGTGTTGELFF. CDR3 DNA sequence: TGTGCCAGCAGTCCCGGGACAGGGACCACCGGGGAGCTGTTTTTT.

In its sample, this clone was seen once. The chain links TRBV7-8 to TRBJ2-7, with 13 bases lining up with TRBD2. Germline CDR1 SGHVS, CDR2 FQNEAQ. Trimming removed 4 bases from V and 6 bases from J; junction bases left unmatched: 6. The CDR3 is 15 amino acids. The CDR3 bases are TGTGCCAGCAGCTCACGGACTAGCGGGAGTAGCGAGCAGTACTTC. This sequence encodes CASSSRTSGSSEQYF.

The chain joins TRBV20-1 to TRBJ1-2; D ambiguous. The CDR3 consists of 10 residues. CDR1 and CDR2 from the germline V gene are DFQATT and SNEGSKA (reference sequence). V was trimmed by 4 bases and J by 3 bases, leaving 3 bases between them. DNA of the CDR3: TGCAGTGCTACCGACTATGGCTACACCTTC. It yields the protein CSATDYGYTF.

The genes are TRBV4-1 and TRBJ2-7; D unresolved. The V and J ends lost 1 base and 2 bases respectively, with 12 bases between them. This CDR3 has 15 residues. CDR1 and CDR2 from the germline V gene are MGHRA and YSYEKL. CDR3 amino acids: CASSQGQAFTYEQYF. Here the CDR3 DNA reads TGCGCCAGCAGCCAAGGGCAAGCGTTTACCTACGAGCAGTACTTC.

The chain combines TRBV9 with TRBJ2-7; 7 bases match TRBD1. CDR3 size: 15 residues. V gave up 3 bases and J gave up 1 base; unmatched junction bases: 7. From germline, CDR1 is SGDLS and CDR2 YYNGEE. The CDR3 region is CASSAGTAKSYEQYF. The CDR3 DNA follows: TGTGCCAGCAGCGCCGGGACAGCCAAGTCCTACGAGCAGTACTTC.

The CDR3 sequence: CASSLYAGGGNTEAFF. The DNA for the CDR3 is TGCGCCAGCAGCCTTTACGCCGGGGGGGGGAACACTGAAGCTTTCTTT. This chain connects TRBV5-1 to TRBJ1-1, with D tentatively TRBD1 (5 bases). The CDR3 loop spans 16 amino acids. Germline V CDR1 and CDR2: SGHRS, YFSETQ. Trimming cost V 4 bases and J 1 base, with 17 bases left between them.

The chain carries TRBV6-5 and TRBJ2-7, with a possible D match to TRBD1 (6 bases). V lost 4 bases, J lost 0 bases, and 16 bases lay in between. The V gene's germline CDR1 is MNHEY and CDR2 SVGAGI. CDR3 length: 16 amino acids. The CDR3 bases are TGTGCCAGCAGTTCGCTAAGACAGGTCTCCTCCTACGAGCAGTACTTC. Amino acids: CASSSLRQVSSYEQYF.

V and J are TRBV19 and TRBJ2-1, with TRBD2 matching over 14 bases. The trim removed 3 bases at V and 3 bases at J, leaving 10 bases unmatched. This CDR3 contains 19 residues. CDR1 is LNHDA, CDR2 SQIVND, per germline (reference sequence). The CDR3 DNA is TGTGCCAGTAGTATCGGACTAGCGGGGGGCTCTCCCTACTACAATGAGCAGTTCTTC. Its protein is CASSIGLAGGSPYYNEQFF.

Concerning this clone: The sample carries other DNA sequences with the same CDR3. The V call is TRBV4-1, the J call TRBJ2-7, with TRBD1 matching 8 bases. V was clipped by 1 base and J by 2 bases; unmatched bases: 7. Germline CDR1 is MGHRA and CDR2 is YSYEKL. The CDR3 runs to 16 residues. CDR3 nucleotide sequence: TGCGCCAGCAGCCAAGGTCCGGACAGGGTGACCTACGAGCAGTACTTC. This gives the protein CASSQGPDRVTYEQYF.

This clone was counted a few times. The CDR3 DNA sequence: TGCAGTGCTAGAGTAGTAACTGAAGCTTTCTTT. Protein product: CSARVVTEAFF. The gene calls are TRBV20-1 and TRBJ1-1; D not certain. The CDR3 has 11 residues. V was pared by 1 base and J by 5 bases, with 5 bases between. Germline CDR1 and CDR2: DFQATT and SNEGSKA (reference sequence).

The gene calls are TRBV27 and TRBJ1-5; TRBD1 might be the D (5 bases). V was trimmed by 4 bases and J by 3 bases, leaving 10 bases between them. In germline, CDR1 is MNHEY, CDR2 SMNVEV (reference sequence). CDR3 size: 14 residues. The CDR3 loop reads CASSYGGDNQPQHF. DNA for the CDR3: TGTGCCAGCAGTTATGGGGGGGACAATCAGCCCCAGCATTTT.

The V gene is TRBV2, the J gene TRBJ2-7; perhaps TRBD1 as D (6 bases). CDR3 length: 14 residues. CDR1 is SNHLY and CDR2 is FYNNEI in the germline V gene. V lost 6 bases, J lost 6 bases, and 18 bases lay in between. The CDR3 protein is CASRTDWQGSEQYF. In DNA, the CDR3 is TGTGCCAGCAGGACGGATTGGCAGGGGAGCGAGCAGTACTTC.

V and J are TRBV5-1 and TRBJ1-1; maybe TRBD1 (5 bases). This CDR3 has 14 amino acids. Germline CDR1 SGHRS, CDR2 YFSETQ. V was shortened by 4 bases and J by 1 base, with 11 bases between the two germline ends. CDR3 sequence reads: CASSTLGPNTEAFF. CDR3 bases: TGCGCCAGCAGCACCTTGGGGCCGAACACTGAAGCTTTCTTT. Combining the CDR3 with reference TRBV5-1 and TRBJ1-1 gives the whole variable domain KAGVTQTPRYLIKTRGQQVTLSCSPISGHRSVSWYQQTPGQGLQFLFEYFSETQRNKGNFPGRFSGRQFSNSRSEMNVSTLELGDSALYLCASSTLGPNTEAFFGQGTRLTVV.